This T cell receptor beta chain was recovered during a study of cytomegalovirus exposure and HLA in healthy donors. Whole-study findings and limits: Across donors, presence/absence analyses took sequencing depth to be roughly uniform. Associated with cytomegalovirus, according to the listing, were fewer than 200 TCR beta chains. The majority of TCR sequences were rare, yet some public TCRs appeared in many donors. Association of a missense DCLRE1C variant with TCR beta V- and J-gene trimming was reported in a later analysis.

V gave up 1 base and J gave up 6 bases; unmatched junction bases: 3. Germline loops: CDR1 SGHRS, CDR2 YFSETQ. This CDR3 is built from 13 residues. The PCR contained 60 Vbeta and 13 Jbeta primers. The protocol was immunoSEQ multiplex PCR, while the TCRdb copy is restricted to in-frame clones and leaves out a portion. The repertoire holds 99,000 or so clones, over 75% seen once, with 6.9% in the top ten. Regarding this clone: Antigen: not known.

The receptor was isolated from a man under 40 in good health and CMV-seropositive. The chain uses TRBV5-1 and TRBJ1-1, with 7 bases identical to TRBD1. The sample comprised PBMCs. CDR3 sequence reads: CASSLYGTAEAFF. CDR3 bases: TGCGCCAGCAGCTTGTATGGGACAGCTGAAGCTTTCTTT.